This entry describes one T cell receptor beta chain. Its matching antigen is unknown. This sample was included in a study of T cells in Graves' hyperthyroidism and ophthalmopathy. Study details: Peripheral blood was obtained at initial diagnosis, preceding any treatment. Study-level points and caveats: A model using 13 V-J features told ophthalmopathy apart from stable hyperthyroidism. Blood held most thyroid clonotypes expanded above 0.001 frequency.

V lost 4 bases to trimming and J lost 7 bases, with 11 bases between them. There are 14 residues in the CDR3. Germline-derived CDR1 and CDR2 are ENHRY and SYGVKD. RNA transcripts were the template for amplifying TCR beta CDR3 regions. A first-round RT-PCR of the TCR CDR3 used the HTBI primer set. TCRdb redid the calling of the multiplex PCR reads with MiXCR, one entry per CDR3 protein. This sample has 700,000 to 950,000 distinct CDR3 sequences, with around 40% found just once. PBMCs stemmed from approximately 10 ml fresh peripheral blood. Material: blood. This sequence originates from a woman aged 40 to 50 with Graves' hyperthyroidism. The rearrangement joins TRBV10-3 to TRBJ2-6, with D unclear. The CDR3 reads CAISGGLRANVLTF. In DNA, the CDR3 is TGTGCCATCAGTGGAGGTCTGAGAGCCAACGTCCTGACTTTC.